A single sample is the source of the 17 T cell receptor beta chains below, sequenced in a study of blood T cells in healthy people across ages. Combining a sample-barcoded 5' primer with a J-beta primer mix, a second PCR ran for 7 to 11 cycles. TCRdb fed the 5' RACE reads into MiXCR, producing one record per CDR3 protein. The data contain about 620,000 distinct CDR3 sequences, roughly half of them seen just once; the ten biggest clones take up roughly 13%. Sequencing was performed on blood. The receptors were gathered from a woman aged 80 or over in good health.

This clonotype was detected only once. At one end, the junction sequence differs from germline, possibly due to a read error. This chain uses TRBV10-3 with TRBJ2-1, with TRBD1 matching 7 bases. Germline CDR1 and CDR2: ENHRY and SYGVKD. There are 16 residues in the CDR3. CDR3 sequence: CAISGQGRGDNNQQFF. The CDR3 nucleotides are TGTGCCATCAGTGGACAGGGTAGGGGTGATAACAATCAGCAGTTCTTC.

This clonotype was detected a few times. The CDR3 bases are TGTGCCACCAGTGGGGGGGTAGATACGCAGTATTTT. Translated: CATSGGVDTQYF. This sequence joins TRBV24-1 and TRBJ2-3; possible D gene TRBD2, 6 bases. Looked up from germline, CDR1 is KGHDR and CDR2 is SFDVKD. Trimming left V 5 bases short and J 5 bases short, with 7 bases between. The length of the CDR3 is 12 residues.

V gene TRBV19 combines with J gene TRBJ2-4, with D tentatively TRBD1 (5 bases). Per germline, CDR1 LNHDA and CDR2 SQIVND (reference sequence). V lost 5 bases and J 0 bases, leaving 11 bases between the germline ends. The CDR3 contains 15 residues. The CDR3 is CASSDGQIAKNIQYF. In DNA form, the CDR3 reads TGTGCCAGTAGTGACGGACAAATAGCCAAAAACATTCAGTACTTC.

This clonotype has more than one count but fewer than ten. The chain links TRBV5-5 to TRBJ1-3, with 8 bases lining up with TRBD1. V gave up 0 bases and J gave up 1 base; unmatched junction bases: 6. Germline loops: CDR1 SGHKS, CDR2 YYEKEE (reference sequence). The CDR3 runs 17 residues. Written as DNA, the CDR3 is TGTGCCAGCAGCTTGGACACAGGGGGATTGTCTGGAAACACCATATATTTT. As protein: CASSLDTGGLSGNTIYF.

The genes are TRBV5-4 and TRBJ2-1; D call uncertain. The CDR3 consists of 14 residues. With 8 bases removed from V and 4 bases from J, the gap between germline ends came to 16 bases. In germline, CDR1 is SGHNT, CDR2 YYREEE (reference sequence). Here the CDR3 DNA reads TGTGCCAGGAGCGCTTTGTCAAATTACAATGAGCAGTTCTTC. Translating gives CARSALSNYNEQFF.

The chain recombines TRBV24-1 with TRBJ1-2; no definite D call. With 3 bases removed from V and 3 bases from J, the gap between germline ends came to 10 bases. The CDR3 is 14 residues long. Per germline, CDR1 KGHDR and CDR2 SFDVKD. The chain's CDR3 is CATSDRTGYYGYTF. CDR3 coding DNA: TGTGCCACCAGTGATCGTACTGGGTACTATGGCTACACCTTC.

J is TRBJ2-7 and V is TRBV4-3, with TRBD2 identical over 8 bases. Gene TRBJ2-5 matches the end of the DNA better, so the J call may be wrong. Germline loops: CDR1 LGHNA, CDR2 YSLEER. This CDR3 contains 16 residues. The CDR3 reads CASSQDTREGRKTQYF. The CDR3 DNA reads TGCGCCAGCAGCCAAGATACCCGGGAGGGCCGGAAGACCCAGTACTTC.

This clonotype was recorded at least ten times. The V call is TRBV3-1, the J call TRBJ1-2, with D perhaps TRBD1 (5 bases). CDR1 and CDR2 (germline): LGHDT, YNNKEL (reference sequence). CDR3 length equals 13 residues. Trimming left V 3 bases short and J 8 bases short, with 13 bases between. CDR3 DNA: TGTGCCAGCAGCCACAGGGAGGAAGGCGGCTACACCTTC. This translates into CASSHREEGGYTF.

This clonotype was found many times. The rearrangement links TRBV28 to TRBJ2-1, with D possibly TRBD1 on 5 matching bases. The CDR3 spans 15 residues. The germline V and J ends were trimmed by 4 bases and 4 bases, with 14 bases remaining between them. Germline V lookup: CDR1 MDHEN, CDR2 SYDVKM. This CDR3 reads CASSSVGTGYNEQFF. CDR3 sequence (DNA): TGTGCCAGCAGTTCTGTGGGCACAGGATACAATGAGCAGTTCTTC.

The CDR3 here is CASSQDPGGVAKNIQYF. The DNA for the CDR3 is TGCGCCAGCAGCCAAGATCCGGGCGGGGTAGCCAAAAACATTCAGTACTTC. V gene TRBV4-3 combines with J gene TRBJ2-4, with D perhaps TRBD2 (6 bases). CDR1 and CDR2 (germline): LGHNA, YSLEER. Trimming shortened V by 0 bases and J by 0 bases, and 12 bases separated the two germline ends. The CDR3 is 17 amino acids.

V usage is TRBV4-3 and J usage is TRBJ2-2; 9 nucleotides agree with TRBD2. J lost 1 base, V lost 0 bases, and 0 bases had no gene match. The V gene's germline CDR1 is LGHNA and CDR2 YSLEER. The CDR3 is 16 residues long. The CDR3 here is CASSQDSGGNTGELFF. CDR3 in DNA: TGCGCCAGCAGCCAAGATAGCGGGGGGAACACCGGGGAGCTGTTTTTT.

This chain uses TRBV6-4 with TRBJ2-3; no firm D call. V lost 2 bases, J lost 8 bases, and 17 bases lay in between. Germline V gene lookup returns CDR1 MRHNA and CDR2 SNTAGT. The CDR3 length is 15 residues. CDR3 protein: CASSDPNPLIGTQYF. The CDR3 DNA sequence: TGTGCCAGCAGTGACCCGAATCCGCTGATTGGTACGCAGTATTTT.

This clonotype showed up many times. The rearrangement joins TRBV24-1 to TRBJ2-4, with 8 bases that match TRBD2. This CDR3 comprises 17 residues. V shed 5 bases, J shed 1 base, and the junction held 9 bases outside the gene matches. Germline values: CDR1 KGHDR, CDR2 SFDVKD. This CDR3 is CATSAAGASGAKNIQYF. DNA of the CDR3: TGTGCCACCAGTGCTGCGGGGGCTAGCGGGGCCAAAAACATTCAGTACTTC.

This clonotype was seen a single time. CDR3 loop: CASSDAGLAGGNTDTQYF. The CDR3 DNA reads TGTGCCAGCAGTGACGCGGGACTAGCGGGGGGCAACACAGATACGCAGTATTTT. This chain connects TRBV2 to TRBJ2-3; TRBD2 matches 15 bases. CDR1 and CDR2 (germline): SNHLY, FYNNEI. V shed 3 bases and J 2 bases; nucleotides not matched to a gene: 6. The CDR3 length is 18 residues.

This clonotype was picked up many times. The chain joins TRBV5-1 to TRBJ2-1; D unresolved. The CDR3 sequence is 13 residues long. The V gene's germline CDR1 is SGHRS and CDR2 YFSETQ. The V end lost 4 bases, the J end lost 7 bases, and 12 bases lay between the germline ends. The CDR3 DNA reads TGCGCCAGCAGCGGCCGGGTCCCTAATGAGCAGTTCTTC. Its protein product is CASSGRVPNEQFF.

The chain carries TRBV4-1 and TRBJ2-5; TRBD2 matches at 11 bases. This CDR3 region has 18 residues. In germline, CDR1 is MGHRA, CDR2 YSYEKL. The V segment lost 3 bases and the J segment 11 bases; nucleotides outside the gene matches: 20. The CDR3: CASSHPKKGLAANNEQYF. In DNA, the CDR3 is TGCGCCAGCAGCCATCCCAAAAAGGGACTAGCGGCTAACAATGAGCAGTACTTC.

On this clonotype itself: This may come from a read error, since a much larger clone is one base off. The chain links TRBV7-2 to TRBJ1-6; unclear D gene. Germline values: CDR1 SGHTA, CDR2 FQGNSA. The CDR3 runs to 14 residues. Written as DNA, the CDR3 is TGTGCCAGCAGTTACTCGCCCTCTAATTCATCCCTCCACTTT. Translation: CASSYSPSNSSLHF.